A selection of T cell receptor beta chains follows, all from one sample in a study of T cell repertoires in cytomegalovirus infection. MiXCR was run by TCRdb on the reads, yielding one entry per CDR3 protein. The repertoire has around 200,000 distinct CDR3 sequences, less than 50% of them found once; the top ten carry over 45%. For these TCRs, the target antigens are not known. Sequences were derived from CD8+ T cells from cultured PBMCs, sampled from culture after CMV antigen stimulation. These receptors all come from a human donor in good health (CMV status not recorded). Some clones in this sample may be carry-over from other donors' samples. Each CDR3 is given with its conserved first and last residue. The order of the fields is J gene, D gene, clone size, V gene, CDR3 length, CDR3 protein, CDR3 DNA. The D gene is left open where the match is weak. Clone size is not always given. Where it is, it says once, few, many or a class for expanded clones.

>TRBJ1-2|-|few|TRBV29-1|13
CSVTARANYGYTF
TGCAGCGTCACCGCTCGGGCTAACTATGGCTACACCTTC
>TRBJ1-2|TRBD1|once|TRBV3-1|17
CASSQVPGQDSNYGYTF
TGTGCCAGCAGCCAAGTACCGGGACAGGACTCAAACTATGGCTACACCTTC
>TRBJ2-5|-|-|TRBV10-2|12
CASGVVEETQYF
TGCGCCAGCGGTGTGGTAGAAGAGACCCAGTACTTC
>TRBJ2-1|-|many|TRBV20-1|12
CSARVGPGEQFF
TGCAGTGCTAGGGTAGGGCCAGGTGAGCAGTTCTTC
>TRBJ1-2|-|-|TRBV20-1|14
CSARSGTILDGYTF
TGCAGTGCCCGTTCCGGGACAATACTGGATGGCTACACCTTC
>TRBJ1-2|-|-|TRBV7-2|13
CASSFSANYGYTF
TGTGCCAGCAGCTTCTCGGCTAACTATGGCTACACCTTC
>TRBJ1-4|TRBD1|many|TRBV7-8|17
CASSPLRDSVNNEKLFF
TGTGCCAGCAGCCCGCTCCGGGACAGCGTAAATAATGAAAAACTGTTTTTT
>TRBJ1-1|-|-|TRBV4-1|14
CASSQGAMNTEAFF
TGCGCCAGCAGCCAAGGGGCTATGAACACTGAAGCTTTCTTT
>TRBJ1-5|TRBD1|-|TRBV5-4|15
CASSSKGANPQPQHF
TGTGCCAGCAGCTCGAAGGGGGCGAACCCACAGCCCCAGCATTTT
>TRBJ2-7|TRBD1|-|TRBV6-6|17
CASSYWAEDRGAYEQYF
TGTGCCAGCAGTTACTGGGCGGAGGACAGGGGGGCCTACGAGCAGTACTTC
>TRBJ1-1|-|-|TRBV7-6|17
CASSLLALGATITEAFF
TGTGCCAGCAGCCTGTTGGCCCTTGGGGCTACGATCACTGAAGCTTTCTTT
>TRBJ1-5|-|few|TRBV6-6|11
CASSYGGPQHF
TGTGCCAGCAGTTACGGGGGGCCCCAGCATTTT
>TRBJ2-2|-|few|TRBV19|15
CASSPSIGGIGELFF
TGTGCCAGTAGCCCTTCCATAGGGGGTATCGGGGAGCTGTTTTTT
>TRBJ1-2|TRBD1|few|TRBV9|16
CASSVEVVTGGYGYTF
TGTGCCAGCAGCGTAGAAGTCGTGACAGGGGGATATGGCTACACCTTC
>TRBJ1-5|-|-|TRBV6-5|19
CASSYSSGIAGVSNQPQHF
TGTGCCAGCAGTTACTCCTCAGGGATCGCTGGTGTGAGCAATCAGCCCCAGCATTTT
>TRBJ1-3|-|-|TRBV18|16
CASSPPFSGTGNTIYF
TGTGCCAGCTCACCACCTTTTTCGGGGACTGGAAACACCATATATTTT
>TRBJ2-1|-|-|TRBV14|19
CASSQDGRRGDPSYNEQFF
TGTGCCAGCAGCCAAGATGGTAGGCGGGGAGACCCCTCCTACAATGAGCAGTTCTTC
>TRBJ2-6|-|-|TRBV7-3|14
CASSSPGGANVLTF
TGTGCCAGCAGCTCCCCGGGAGGGGCCAACGTCCTGACTTTC
>TRBJ1-5|-|many|TRBV7-2|15
CASSWGKYSNQPQHF
TGTGCCAGCAGCTGGGGGAAATATAGCAATCAGCCCCAGCATTTT
>TRBJ1-3|-|-|TRBV7-9|17
CASSTSGPRSSGNTIYF
TGTGCCAGCAGCACATCGGGACCGCGTAGCTCTGGAAACACCATATATTTT
>TRBJ2-5|TRBD2|-|TRBV2|14
CASPLAGGRETQYF
TGTGCCAGCCCCCTAGCGGGGGGGCGTGAGACCCAGTACTTC
>TRBJ2-5|-|many|TRBV7-2|13
CASSLSGSETQYF
TGTGCCAGCAGCTTATCAGGGTCGGAGACCCAGTACTTC
>TRBJ2-2|TRBD1|-|TRBV10-3|18
CASAGTGLSGEEVGELFF
TGTGCCAGCGCCGGGACAGGGCTATCGGGGGAGGAAGTCGGGGAGCTGTTTTTT
>TRBJ2-1|-|-|TRBV15|14
CATIRFRDYNEQFF
TGTGCCACCATCAGGTTCCGGGATTACAATGAGCAGTTCTTC